Listed below are T cell receptor beta chains from one sample, sequenced in a study of T cells in localized non-small cell lung cancer. Produced via immunoSEQ multiplex PCR; TCRdb's table is partial and in-frame only. Altogether 45,000 or so clones are present, 81% being singletons, with the ten largest covering approximately 17%. This sample comprised peripheral blood mononuclear cells, obtained before any cancer treatment. The source is a man between 40 and 75 years old with stage III lung adenocarcinoma. The CDR3 runs from the conserved cysteine through the conserved F or W. A D gene is named only where the DNA matches it firmly. The size field is filled for only some rows; it gives once, few, many or a size class.

D	V	J	size	DNA	CDR3
-	TRBV5-5	TRBJ2-5	-	TGTGCCAGCAGAGCCGGGACACGCCAAGAGACCCAGTACTTC	CASRAGTRQETQYF
-	TRBV9	TRBJ1-2	-	TGTGCCAGCAGCGTAGGGAGCGCCCGGGCGGACTATGGCTACACCTTC	CASSVGSARADYGYTF
-	TRBV4-1	TRBJ2-7	once	TGCGCCAGCAGCCAAGATATTGGTAGGGGCTACGAGCAGTACTTC	CASSQDIGRGYEQYF
TRBD2	TRBV5-1	TRBJ2-5	-	TGCGCCTCAGCAACAAGCGGGGGGGAAGAGACCCAGTACTTC	CASATSGGEETQYF
-	TRBV9	TRBJ2-5	-	TGTGCCAGCAGCGTAAGGGTGAGGGGGGACGGAGAAGAGACCCAGTACTTC	CASSVRVRGDGEETQYF
TRBD2	TRBV18	TRBJ2-5	-	TGTGCCAGCTCACCACCGCGAGGCGGGGGGGAGACCCAGTACTTC	CASSPPRGGGETQYF
TRBD1	TRBV5-6	TRBJ1-1	-	TGTGCCAGCAGTAACCTAGGGGGCCCGAACACTGAAGCTTTCTTT	CASSNLGGPNTEAFF
-	TRBV2	TRBJ2-3	few	TGTGCCAGCAGTGAAGAGTTCACAGATACGCAGTATTTT	CASSEEFTDTQYF
TRBD1	TRBV6-6	TRBJ1-3	-	TGTGCCAGCAGCTTGGACAGGGGGAGTGGAAACACCATATATTTT	CASSLDRGSGNTIYF
-	TRBV27	TRBJ2-1	-	TGTGCCAGCACCCCCCAGGCCGGGAGCTCCTACAATGAGCAGTTCTTC	CASTPQAGSSYNEQFF
-	TRBV6-6	TRBJ1-1	-	TGTGCCAGCAGTGTCTCGGGGGGTCCCACTGAAGCTTTCTTT	CASSVSGGPTEAFF
-	TRBV2	TRBJ1-1	-	TGTGCCGGACACAGGGCCCCCAACACTGAAGCTTTCTTT	CAGHRAPNTEAFF
-	TRBV5-1	TRBJ1-1	-	TGCGCCAGCAGCTTGGAGTACGGGGGGAACACTGAAGCTTTCTTT	CASSLEYGGNTEAFF
TRBD1	TRBV4-2	TRBJ1-1	-	TGTGCCAGCAGCCCCTCAGATGGACAGGACCGGAACACTGAAGCTTTCTTT	CASSPSDGQDRNTEAFF
TRBD1	TRBV15	TRBJ2-3	-	TGTGCCACCAGCTCCAAAGGGACAGCTACAGATACGCAGTATTTT	CATSSKGTATDTQYF
TRBD2	TRBV18	TRBJ2-3	-	TGTGCCAGCTCATTTCCCGGGACTAGCGTTACTTTT	CASSFPGTSVTF
-	TRBV19	TRBJ2-1	-	TGTGCCAGTGAAATCAAAGGGGGACTATCCTACAATGAGCAGTTCTTC	CASEIKGGLSYNEQFF
-	TRBV15	TRBJ2-5	-	TGTGCCACCAGCAGACTTTTGGGGGAGACCCAGTACTTC	CATSRLLGETQYF
-	TRBV11-2	TRBJ1-1	-	TGTGCCAGCAGTTCAACAGGGACGACTGAAGCTTTCTTT	CASSSTGTTEAFF
TRBD1	TRBV6-1	TRBJ1-5	few	TGTGCCGCCCTTCCACTCAGGGGGCAAAGACAGCCCCAGCATTTT	CAALPLRGQRQPQHF
-	TRBV12-5	TRBJ2-4	few	TGTGCTAGTGCCCCATCGGGCAGTCTAGCCAAAAACATTCAGTACTTC	CASAPSGSLAKNIQYF
-	TRBV25-1	TRBJ1-2	few	TGTGCCAGCAGTGGGACGGACGGAACGGGGTATGGCTACACCTTC	CASSGTDGTGYGYTF
-	TRBV29-1	TRBJ2-3	-	TGCAGCGTTGAAGGGGGGATCCTCACAGATACGCAGTATTTT	CSVEGGILTDTQYF
-	TRBV5-6	TRBJ1-1	-	TGTGCCAGCAGCCTCCGGCGGAACACTGAAGCTTTCTTT	CASSLRRNTEAFF
-	TRBV15	TRBJ1-5	-	TGTGCCACCAAGCCCACGCGGCGGAGCAATCAGCCCCAGCATTTT	CATKPTRRSNQPQHF
-	TRBV15	TRBJ2-6	-	TGTGCCACCAGCAGAGTCCGACAGGCAACCAAATCTGGGGCCAACGTCCTGACTTTC	CATSRVRQATKSGANVLTF
TRBD2	TRBV7-6	TRBJ2-3	-	TGTGCCAGCAGCTTAGCGATTCGGCGGGGGGAGGGTACGCAGTATTTT	CASSLAIRRGEGTQYF
-	TRBV11-3	TRBJ2-7	-	TGTGCCAGCAGCTTAGTAAGCGCGAGCGAGCAGTACTTC	CASSLVSASEQYF
-	TRBV11-2	TRBJ1-6	-	TGTGCCAGCAGCTTGCAGACGGATTATAATTCACCCCTCCACTTT	CASSLQTDYNSPLHF
-	TRBV5-6	TRBJ1-1	-	TGTGCCAGCAGCTCGCAGAACACTGAAGCTTTCTTT	CASSSQNTEAFF
-	TRBV4-2	TRBJ2-2	once	TGTGCCAGCAGCCAAGACCCGGAATGGGGCACCGGGGAGCTGTTTTTT	CASSQDPEWGTGELFF
-	TRBV10-1	TRBJ2-3	-	TGCGCCAGCAGTGATACACTTTCTCGGGCAGATACGCAGTATTTT	CASSDTLSRADTQYF
-	TRBV6-6	TRBJ1-2	-	TGTGCCAGCAGGCCTCCTTCCGGGGGGCGGGGTGGCTACACCTTC	CASRPPSGGRGGYTF
-	TRBV5-1	TRBJ2-5	few	TGCGCCAGCAGCTTGGTTCGGGGGCCGGGTGAGAGAGAGACCCAGTACTTC	CASSLVRGPGERETQYF
-	TRBV19	TRBJ2-5	-	TGTGCCAGTAGTATAGGGGGACCAGGGGCGGAGACCCAGTACTTC	CASSIGGPGAETQYF
-	TRBV30	TRBJ1-1	-	TGTGCCTGGAGGGCCAGTGAAGCTTTCTTT	CAWRASEAFF
TRBD2	TRBV7-9	TRBJ2-1	once	TGTGCCAGCAGCCTGGGACTAACCCCATTTCCTGAGCAGTTCTTC	CASSLGLTPFPEQFF
TRBD2	TRBV12-5	TRBJ2-2	once	TGTGCTAGTGGTTTGGTCCTTGGGACTAGCGGGGGCAAGAACACCGGGGAGCTGTTTTTT	CASGLVLGTSGGKNTGELFF
TRBD2	TRBV14	TRBJ2-3	-	TGTGCCAGCAGCCCGACTAGCGGTCGCACAGATACGCAGTATTTT	CASSPTSGRTDTQYF
-	TRBV30	TRBJ1-5	-	TGTGCCTGGACGGGGGGCTCTGGGCAGCCCCAGCATTTT	CAWTGGSGQPQHF
-	TRBV4-2	TRBJ2-7	-	TGTGCCAGCAGCCATCCCTCGGGCTACGAGCAGTACTTC	CASSHPSGYEQYF
-	TRBV27	TRBJ1-2	once	TGTGCCAGCAGTTGGGGTGGATCTAACTATGGCTACACCTTC	CASSWGGSNYGYTF
-	TRBV6-5	TRBJ2-3	-	TGTGCCAGCAGTCTACAGATCACAGATACGCAGTATTTT	CASSLQITDTQYF
-	TRBV30	TRBJ2-3	-	TGTGCCTGGACCCCCCTTGGGCCGGATACGCAGTATTTT	CAWTPLGPDTQYF
-	TRBV4-1	TRBJ2-3	-	TGCGCCAGCAGCCCTACCTGGGGGTCCCGCACAGATACGCAGTATTTT	CASSPTWGSRTDTQYF
-	TRBV12-5	TRBJ1-5	-	TGTGCTACCCTACCCGGGGATGCTTATAATCAGCCCCAGCATTTT	CATLPGDAYNQPQHF
-	TRBV5-4	TRBJ2-6	-	TGTGCCAGCAGCTTGGTCTCTGGGGCCAACGTCCTGACTTTC	CASSLVSGANVLTF
TRBD2	TRBV9	TRBJ2-1	-	TGTGCCAGCAGCGTAACCCCTCAGCGGGGGGGGTACAATGAGCAGTTCTTC	CASSVTPQRGGYNEQFF
-	TRBV25-1	TRBJ2-1	-	TGTGCCAGCAGTCTAGCATTGAGGGGCGAGCAGTTCTTC	CASSLALRGEQFF
-	TRBV5-4	TRBJ2-1	-	TGTGCCAGCAGCTTGGTTGGGGGCAATGAGCAGTTCTTC	CASSLVGGNEQFF
TRBD2	TRBV5-1	TRBJ2-7	-	TGCGCCAGCAGCCCCGCGGGGGGCTACGAGCAGTACTTC	CASSPAGGYEQYF
-	TRBV2	TRBJ1-5	-	TGTGCCAGCAGGGGGGACAGCAATCAGCCCCAGCATTTT	CASRGDSNQPQHF
-	TRBV14	TRBJ2-1	-	TGTGCCAGCAGCCGGGGGGGCTATGAGCAGTTCTTC	CASSRGGYEQFF
-	TRBV9	TRBJ2-2	-	TGTGCCAGTGGGGACGGAACTCTGAGTACCGGGGAGCTGTTTTTT	CASGDGTLSTGELFF